This T cell receptor (beta chain) was found in a study of CD8 T cells in ankylosing spondylitis. TCRdb itself ran the 5' RACE reads through MiXCR, one entry per CDR3 protein. The repertoire holds about 140,000 distinct CDR3 sequences, with roughly 8.4% as singletons. The study's findings and limits: It was reported that disease-linked clones were significantly enriched in matched ankylosing spondylitis synovial fluid.

This clonotype was detected many times. What it binds is not known. The germline V gene has CDR1 ENHRY and CDR2 SYGVKD. CDR3 length: 15 residues. V was clipped by 11 bases and J by 5 bases, with 23 bases between them. This TCR was sampled from a male donor with ankylosing spondylitis. The specimen was synovial fluid, either unsorted or a sorted T cell fraction (not recorded which). The chain uses TRBV10-3 and TRBJ2-3, with D perhaps TRBD2 (6 bases). CDR3 region: CAGGKGTVREDTQYF. The DNA of the CDR3 is TGTGCCGGGGGGAAGGGAACGGTCAGGGAAGATACGCAGTATTTT.